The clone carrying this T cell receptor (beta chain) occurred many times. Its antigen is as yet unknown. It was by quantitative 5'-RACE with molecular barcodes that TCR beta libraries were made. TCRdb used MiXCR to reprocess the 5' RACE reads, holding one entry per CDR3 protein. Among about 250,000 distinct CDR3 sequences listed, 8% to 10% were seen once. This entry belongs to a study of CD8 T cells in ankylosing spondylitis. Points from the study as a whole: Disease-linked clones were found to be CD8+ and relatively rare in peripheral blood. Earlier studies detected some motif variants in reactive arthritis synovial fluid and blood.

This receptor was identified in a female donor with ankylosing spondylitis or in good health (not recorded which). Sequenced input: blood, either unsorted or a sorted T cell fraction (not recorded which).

Here the CDR3 reads CASSLIIRRADKGDTQYF. CDR3 sequence (DNA): TGTGCCAGCAGCTTAATCATTCGGCGGGCGGACAAAGGAGATACGCAGTATTTT. This chain links TRBV11-2 with TRBJ2-3; either TRBD1 or TRBD2 may supply D (5 bases each). The CDR3 loop spans 18 amino acids. Germline loops: CDR1 SGHAT, CDR2 FQNNGV. The germline V and J ends were trimmed by 2 bases and 5 bases, with 23 bases remaining between them.